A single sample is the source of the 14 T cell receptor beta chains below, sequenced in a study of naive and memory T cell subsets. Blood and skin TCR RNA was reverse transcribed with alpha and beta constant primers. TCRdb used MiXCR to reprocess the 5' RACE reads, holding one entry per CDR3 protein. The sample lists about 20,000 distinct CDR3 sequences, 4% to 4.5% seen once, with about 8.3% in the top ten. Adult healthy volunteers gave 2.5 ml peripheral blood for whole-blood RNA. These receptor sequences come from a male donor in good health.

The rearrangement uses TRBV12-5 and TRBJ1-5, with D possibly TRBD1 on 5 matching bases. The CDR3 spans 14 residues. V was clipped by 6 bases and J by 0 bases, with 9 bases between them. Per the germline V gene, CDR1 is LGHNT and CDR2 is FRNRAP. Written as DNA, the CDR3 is TGTGCTAGTGGGGACAACTATAGCAATCAGCCCCAGCATTTT. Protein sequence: CASGDNYSNQPQHF.

CDR3 sequence reads: CASSIRGGAGELFF. DNA for the CDR3: TGTGCCAGTAGTATCAGGGGTGGTGCCGGGGAGCTGTTTTTT. The V call is TRBV19, the J call TRBJ2-2; D is possibly TRBD1 (6 bases). CDR1 and CDR2 (germline): LNHDA, SQIVND (reference sequence). V shed 3 bases and J shed 6 bases, with 11 bases lying between them. This CDR3 has 14 amino acids.

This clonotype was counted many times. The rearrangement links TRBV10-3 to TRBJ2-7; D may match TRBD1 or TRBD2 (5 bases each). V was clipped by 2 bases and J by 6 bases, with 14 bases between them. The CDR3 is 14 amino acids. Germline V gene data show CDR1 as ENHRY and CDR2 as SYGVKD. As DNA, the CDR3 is TGTGCCATCAGTGAGAGCCTGGGGGTTTCCGAGCAGTACTTC. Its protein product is CAISESLGVSEQYF.

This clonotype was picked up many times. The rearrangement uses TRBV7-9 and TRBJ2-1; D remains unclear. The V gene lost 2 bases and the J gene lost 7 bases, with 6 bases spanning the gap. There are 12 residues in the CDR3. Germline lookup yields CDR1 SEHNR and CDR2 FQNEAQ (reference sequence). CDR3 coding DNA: TGTGCCAGCAGCTTATACCAGAATGAGCAGTTCTTC. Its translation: CASSLYQNEQFF.

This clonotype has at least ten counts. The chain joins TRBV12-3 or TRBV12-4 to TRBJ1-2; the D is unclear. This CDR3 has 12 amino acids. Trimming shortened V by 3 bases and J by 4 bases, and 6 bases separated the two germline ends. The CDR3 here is CASSFFIYGYTF. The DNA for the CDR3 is TGTGCCAGCAGTTTCTTCATCTATGGCTACACCTTC.

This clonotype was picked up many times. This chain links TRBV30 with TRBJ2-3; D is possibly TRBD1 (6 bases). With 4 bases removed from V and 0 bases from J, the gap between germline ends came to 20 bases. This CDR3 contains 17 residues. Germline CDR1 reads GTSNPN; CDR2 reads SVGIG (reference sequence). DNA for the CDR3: TGTGCCTGGATTCGCTTCTCCAGGGGTTATAGCACAGATACGCAGTATTTT. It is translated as CAWIRFSRGYSTDTQYF.

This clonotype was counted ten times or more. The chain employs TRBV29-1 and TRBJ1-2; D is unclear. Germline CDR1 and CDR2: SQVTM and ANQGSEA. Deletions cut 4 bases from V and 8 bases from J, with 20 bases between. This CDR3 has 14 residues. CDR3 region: CSVGSSGSMGGYTF. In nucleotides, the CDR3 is TGCAGCGTTGGGTCGTCGGGGAGTATGGGCGGCTACACCTTC.

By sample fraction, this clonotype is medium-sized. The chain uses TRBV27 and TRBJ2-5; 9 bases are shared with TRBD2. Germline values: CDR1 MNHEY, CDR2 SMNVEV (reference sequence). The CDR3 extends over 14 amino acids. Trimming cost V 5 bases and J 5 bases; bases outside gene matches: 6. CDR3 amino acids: CASSPSGTGETQYF. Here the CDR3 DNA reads TGTGCCAGCAGTCCTAGCGGGACTGGGGAGACCCAGTACTTC.

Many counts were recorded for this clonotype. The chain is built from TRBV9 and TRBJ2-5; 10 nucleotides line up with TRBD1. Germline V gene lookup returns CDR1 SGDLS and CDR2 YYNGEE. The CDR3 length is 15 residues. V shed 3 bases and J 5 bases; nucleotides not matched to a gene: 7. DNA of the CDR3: TGTGCCAGCAGCGGGGGACAGGGGATTTTGGAGACCCAGTACTTC. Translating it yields CASSGGQGILETQYF.

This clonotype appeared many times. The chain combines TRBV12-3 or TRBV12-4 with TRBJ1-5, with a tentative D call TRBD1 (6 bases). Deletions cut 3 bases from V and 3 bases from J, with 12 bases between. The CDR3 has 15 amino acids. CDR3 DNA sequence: TGTGCCAGCAGTTTTGCCCAGGGGTACAATCAGCCCCAGCATTTT. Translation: CASSFAQGYNQPQHF.

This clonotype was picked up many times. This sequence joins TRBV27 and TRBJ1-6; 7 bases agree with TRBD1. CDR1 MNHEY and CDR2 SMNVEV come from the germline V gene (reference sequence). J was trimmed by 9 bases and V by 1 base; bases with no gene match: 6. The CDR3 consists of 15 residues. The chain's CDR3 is CASSLYRGLGSPLHF. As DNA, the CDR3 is TGTGCCAGCAGTTTATACAGGGGTTTAGGTTCACCCCTCCACTTT.

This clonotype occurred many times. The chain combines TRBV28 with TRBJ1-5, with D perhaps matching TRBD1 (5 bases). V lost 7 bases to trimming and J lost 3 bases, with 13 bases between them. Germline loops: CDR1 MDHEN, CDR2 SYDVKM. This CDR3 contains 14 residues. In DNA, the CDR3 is TGTGCCAGCACTAAAGAGGGGTTCAATCAGCCCCAGCATTTT. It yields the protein CASTKEGFNQPQHF.

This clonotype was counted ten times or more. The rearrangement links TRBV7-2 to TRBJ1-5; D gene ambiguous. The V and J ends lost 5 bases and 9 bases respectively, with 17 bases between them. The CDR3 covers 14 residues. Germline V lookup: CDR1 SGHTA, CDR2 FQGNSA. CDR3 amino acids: CASSPPWIGGPQHF. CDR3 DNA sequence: TGTGCCAGCAGCCCTCCCTGGATCGGTGGGCCCCAGCATTTT.

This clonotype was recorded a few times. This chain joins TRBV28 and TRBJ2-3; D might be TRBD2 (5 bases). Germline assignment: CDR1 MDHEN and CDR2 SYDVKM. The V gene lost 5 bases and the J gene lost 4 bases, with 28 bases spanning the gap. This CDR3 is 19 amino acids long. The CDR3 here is CASSHRVRQRVIGADTQYF. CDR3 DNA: TGTGCCAGCAGTCATAGGGTTCGGCAGAGGGTTATAGGTGCAGATACGCAGTATTTT.